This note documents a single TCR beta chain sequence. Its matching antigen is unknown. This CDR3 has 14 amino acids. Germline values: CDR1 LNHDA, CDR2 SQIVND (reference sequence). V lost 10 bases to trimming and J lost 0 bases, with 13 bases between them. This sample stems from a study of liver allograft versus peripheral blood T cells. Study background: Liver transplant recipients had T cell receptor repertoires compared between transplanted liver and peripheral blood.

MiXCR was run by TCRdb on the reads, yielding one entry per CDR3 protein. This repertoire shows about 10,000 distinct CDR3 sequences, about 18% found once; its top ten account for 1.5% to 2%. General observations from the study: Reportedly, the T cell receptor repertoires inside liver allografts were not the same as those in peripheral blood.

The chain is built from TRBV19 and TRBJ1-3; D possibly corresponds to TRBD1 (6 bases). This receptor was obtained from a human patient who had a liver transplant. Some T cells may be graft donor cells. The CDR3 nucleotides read TGTGCCACCAAGACAGGCTACTCTGGAAACACCATATATTTT. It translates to CATKTGYSGNTIYF.